These T cell receptor beta chains were read from a single sample in a study of PD-1 blockade in classical Hodgkin lymphoma. The protocol was immunoSEQ multiplex PCR, while the TCRdb copy is restricted to in-frame clones and leaves out a portion. Counted here are around 25,000 clones, nearly 80% occurring once; the ten biggest clones make up roughly 6.7%. Sample: peripheral blood mononuclear cells (PBMCs), taken at baseline. The receptors were sampled from a human donor with classical Hodgkin lymphoma. Each CDR3 is given with its conserved first and last residue. A D gene is named only where the DNA matches it firmly. Clone size is shown for a subset of rows, as once, few, many or a class of expanded clone.

TRBD1 . TRBJ2-7 TRBV5-1 TGCGCCAGCAGCTCGCGGACAGGGGCCCACGAGCAGTACTTC CASSSRTGAHEQYF
TRBD1 . TRBJ1-4 TRBV9 TGTGCCAGCAGCGTGGGGACAGGGAGGGAAAAACTGTTTTTT CASSVGTGREKLFF
TRBD1 . TRBJ2-4 TRBV7-6 TGTGCCAGCAGTCCCAGGTTGAGGACAGGGGCAAAGAACATTCAGTACTTC CASSPRLRTGAKNIQYF
TRBD1 . TRBJ2-2 TRBV6-5 TGTGCCAGCAGTTCCCCCGGGACAGCTTTCGGGGAGCTGTTTTTT CASSSPGTAFGELFF
TRBD1 . TRBJ1-4 TRBV11-2 TGTGCCAGCAGCCCCCGGACAGGAGGGACTAATGAAAAACTGTTTTTT CASSPRTGGTNEKLFF
TRBD1 . TRBJ1-2 TRBV5-1 TGCGCCAGCAAGGAGACAGGGTCAGGATCTAACTATGGCTACACCTTC CASKETGSGSNYGYTF
. few TRBJ2-3 TRBV6-5 TGTGCCAGCAGTTATACTGGACAGAGCACAGATACGCAGTATTTT CASSYTGQSTDTQYF
TRBD1 . TRBJ2-7 TRBV2 TGTGCCAGCAGGCTATCCACAGGGGTTGCCTACGAGCAGTACTTC CASRLSTGVAYEQYF
. . TRBJ1-2 TRBV2 TGTGCCAGCAGATTGAGCTATGGCTACACCTTC CASRLSYGYTF
TRBD1 . TRBJ2-5 TRBV5-8 TGTGCCAGCAGCTTGGACAGGGGCCGGGAGACCCAGTACTTC CASSLDRGRETQYF
. . TRBJ2-3 TRBV7-2 TGTGCCAGCAGCCTTACTGCGGCAAGCACAGATACGCAGTATTTT CASSLTAASTDTQYF
. . TRBJ2-3 TRBV5-1 TGCGCCAGTCTCTTAGAAACCCCCACAGATACGCAGTATTTT CASLLETPTDTQYF
TRBD1 . TRBJ1-1 TRBV7-9 TGTGCCAGCAGCCCAGAAGGGACAGGGGGAGATGGAGCTTTCTTT CASSPEGTGGDGAFF
. few TRBJ1-2 TRBV7-2 TGTGCCAGCAGCTTATGGGCCAGGAGCTCTAACTATGGCTACACCTTC CASSLWARSSNYGYTF
. . TRBJ2-3 TRBV28 TGTGCCAGCAGTCCCCCCCCGCAGGACCCCACAGATACGCAGTATTTT CASSPPPQDPTDTQYF
TRBD1 . TRBJ1-6 TRBV29-1 TGCAGCGTTCGCCTTGGGACAGGGAACTCACCCCTCCACTTT CSVRLGTGNSPLHF
. . TRBJ2-3 TRBV7-2 TGTGCCAGCAGCCCGGGACGCCACACAGATACGCAGTATTTT CASSPGRHTDTQYF
. . TRBJ2-7 TRBV7-6 TGTGCCACACCTGCGGTCTACGAGCAGTACTTC CATPAVYEQYF